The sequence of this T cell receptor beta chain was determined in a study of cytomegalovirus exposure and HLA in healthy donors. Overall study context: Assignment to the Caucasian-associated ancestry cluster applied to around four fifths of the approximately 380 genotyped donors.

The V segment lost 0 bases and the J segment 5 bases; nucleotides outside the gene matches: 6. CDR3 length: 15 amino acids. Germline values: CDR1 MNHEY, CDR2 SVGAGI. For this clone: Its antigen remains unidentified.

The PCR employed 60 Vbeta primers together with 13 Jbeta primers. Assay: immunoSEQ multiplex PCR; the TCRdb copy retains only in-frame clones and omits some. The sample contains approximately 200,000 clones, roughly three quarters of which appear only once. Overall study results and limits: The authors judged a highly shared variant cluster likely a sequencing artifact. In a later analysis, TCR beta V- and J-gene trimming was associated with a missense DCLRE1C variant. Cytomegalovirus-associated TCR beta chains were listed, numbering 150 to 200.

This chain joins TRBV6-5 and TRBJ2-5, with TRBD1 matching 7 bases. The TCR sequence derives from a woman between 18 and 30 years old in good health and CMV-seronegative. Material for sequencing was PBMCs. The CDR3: CASSYSEGAVETQYF. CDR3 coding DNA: TGTGCCAGCAGTTACTCCGAGGGGGCTGTGGAGACCCAGTACTTC.